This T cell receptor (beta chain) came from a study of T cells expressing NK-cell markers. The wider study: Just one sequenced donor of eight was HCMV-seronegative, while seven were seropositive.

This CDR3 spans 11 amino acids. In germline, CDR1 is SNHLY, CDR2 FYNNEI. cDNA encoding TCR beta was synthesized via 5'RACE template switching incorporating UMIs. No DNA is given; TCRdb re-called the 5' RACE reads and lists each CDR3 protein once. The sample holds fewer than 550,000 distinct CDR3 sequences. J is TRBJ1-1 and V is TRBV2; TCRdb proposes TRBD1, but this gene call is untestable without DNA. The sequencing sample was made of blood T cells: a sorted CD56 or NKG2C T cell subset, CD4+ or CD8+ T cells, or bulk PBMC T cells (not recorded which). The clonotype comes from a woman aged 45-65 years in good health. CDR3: CASEQGVGAFF.